This passage covers 17 T cell receptor beta chains from one sample sequenced in a study of blood T cell repertoires in COVID-19. The protocol was immunoSEQ multiplex PCR, while the TCRdb copy is restricted to in-frame clones and leaves out a portion. Of 350,000 to 450,000 clones listed, 75% to 90% are singletons. Sample: PBMCs or T cells enriched from blood (not recorded which). These receptors all come from a young man who had recovered from COVID-19.

V gene TRBV28 combines with J gene TRBJ1-6; 7 positions match TRBD1. J lost 10 bases, V lost 7 bases, and 10 bases had no gene match. The CDR3 extends over 14 amino acids. Germline V CDR1 and CDR2: MDHEN, SYDVKM. The CDR3 loop reads CASTEGGSGSPLHF. CDR3 coding DNA: TGTGCCAGCACCGAAGGGGGCTCTGGATCACCCCTCCACTTT.

The chain employs TRBV21-1 and TRBJ1-4. TRBV21-1 is a listed pseudogene. The CDR3 runs 16 residues. CDR3 DNA: TGTGCCAGCAGCAAAGGGGTTTGGGGGGAATTTGAAAAACTGTTTTTT. Translation: CASSKGVWGEFEKLFF.

J is TRBJ2-1 and V is TRBV6-5, with 10 bases fitting TRBD2. V lost 5 bases to trimming and J lost 9 bases; unmatched junction nucleotides: 7. The germline V gene has CDR1 MNHEY and CDR2 SVGAGI. The CDR3 length is 14 residues. The chain's CDR3 is CASSREREGGEQFF. Here the CDR3 DNA reads TGTGCCAGCAGTCGGGAGCGGGAGGGGGGTGAGCAGTTCTTC.

The gene calls are TRBV2 and TRBJ2-7; D is ambiguous. The germline gives CDR1 SNHLY, CDR2 FYNNEI. The length of the CDR3 is 11 residues. Trimming removed 8 bases at V and 3 bases at J, with 8 bases between. Here the CDR3 reads CASARSYEQYF. The CDR3, as DNA: TGTGCCAGCGCCCGGAGCTACGAGCAGTACTTC.

In DNA, the CDR3 is TGCGCCAGCAGTGAGGCCGGTACGCAGTATTTT. Its translation: CASSEAGTQYF. The rearrangement joins TRBV10-1 to TRBJ2-3; D ambiguous. The CDR3 length is 11 residues. The V gene lost 2 bases and the J gene lost 8 bases, with 5 bases spanning the gap. The germline V gene has CDR1 WNHNN and CDR2 SYGVQD (reference sequence).

The CDR3 loop reads CASSLDAWSAQADEQFF. The CDR3 DNA sequence: TGTGCCAGCAGCTTAGATGCGTGGTCGGCGCAAGCGGACGAGCAGTTCTTC. The chain carries TRBV11-2 and TRBJ2-1; tentative D call: TRBD2 (5 bases). The V end lost 0 bases, the J end lost 10 bases, and 22 bases lay between the germline ends. The germline V gene encodes CDR1 SGHAT and CDR2 FQNNGV. This CDR3 has 17 amino acids.

The chain combines TRBV5-1 with TRBJ1-4, with D possibly matching TRBD1 (5 bases). The ends were cut back, 5 bases at V and 7 bases at J, with 12 bases in the middle. The CDR3 is made up of 13 amino acids. From germline, CDR1 is SGHRS and CDR2 YFSETQ. The CDR3 spells CASSHGGVEKLFF. The CDR3 DNA reads as TGCGCCAGCAGTCACGGGGGGGTTGAAAAACTGTTTTTT.

V is TRBV7-2 and J is TRBJ1-3, with D uncertain. V was cut by 4 bases and J by 2 bases, with 12 bases left in between. Germline-derived CDR1 and CDR2 are SGHTA and FQGNSA. This CDR3 has 15 amino acids. This CDR3 is CASSWLRAAGNTIYF. The CDR3 coding sequence is TGTGCCAGCAGCTGGCTGCGGGCGGCTGGAAACACCATATATTTT.

V is TRBV28 and J is TRBJ2-7; D may be TRBD1 (6 bases). Germline values: CDR1 MDHEN, CDR2 SYDVKM. The CDR3 is 12 residues long. Deletions cut 8 bases from V and 5 bases from J, with 13 bases between. Here the CDR3 DNA reads TGTGCCAGCTCTCTGGGGGCCCACGAGCAGTACTTC. It yields the protein CASSLGAHEQYF.

CDR3 in DNA: TGTGCCAGCAGCGGGGGGGAGGCGTCTGGAAACACCATATATTTT. It yields the protein CASSGGEASGNTIYF. The chain carries TRBV9 and TRBJ1-3, with D tentatively TRBD1 (5 bases). Per germline, CDR1 SGDLS and CDR2 YYNGEE. This CDR3 is built from 15 residues. V was clipped by 3 bases and J by 1 base, with 11 bases between them.

The chain uses TRBV10-2 and TRBJ2-7; TRBD1 aligns across 7 bases. This CDR3 is 14 amino acids long. Germline V gene data show CDR1 as WSHSY and CDR2 as SAAADI. V lost 8 bases, J lost 3 bases, and 10 bases stayed unmatched. DNA of the CDR3: TGCGCCAGCCGACTTGGGACAGAAAACTACGAGCAGTACTTC. This codes for CASRLGTENYEQYF.

The chain employs TRBV28 and TRBJ2-1; no reliable D call. The length of the CDR3 is 14 residues. Germline-derived CDR1 and CDR2 are MDHEN and SYDVKM. V lost 6 bases and J 12 bases, leaving 21 bases between the germline ends. CDR3 sequence: CASSQTTYRIGQFF. In DNA form, the CDR3 reads TGTGCCAGCAGCCAAACTACCTACCGAATAGGGCAGTTCTTC.

V and J are TRBV7-9 and TRBJ2-1, with TRBD2 identical over 7 bases. Trimming removed 2 bases from V and 13 bases from J; junction bases left unmatched: 8. This CDR3 region has 13 residues. Looked up from germline, CDR1 is SEHNR and CDR2 is FQNEAQ (reference sequence). The CDR3 protein is CASSLPPSGHQFF. CDR3 nucleotide sequence: TGTGCCAGCAGCTTACCCCCTAGCGGACATCAGTTCTTC.

This clone was seen a single time. This chain links TRBV19 with TRBJ1-5; D gene ambiguous. V was trimmed by 3 bases and J by 7 bases, leaving 13 bases between them. The CDR3 sequence is 14 residues long. From germline, CDR1 is LNHDA and CDR2 SQIVND (reference sequence). CDR3 amino acids: CASSISGSVQPQHF. Written as DNA, the CDR3 is TGTGCCAGTAGTATTTCGGGAAGCGTACAGCCCCAGCATTTT.

In regard to this clone: Within the sample, other DNA sequences also encode this same CDR3. The J gene is TRBJ2-3, the V gene TRBV19, with 7 bases that match TRBD2. V shed 4 bases, J shed 4 bases, and the junction held 2 bases outside the gene matches. Germline CDR1 and CDR2: LNHDA and SQIVND (reference sequence). CDR3 length equals 13 residues. The CDR3 loop reads CASSRGLADTQYF. DNA for the CDR3: TGTGCCAGTAGTAGAGGACTAGCAGATACGCAGTATTTT.

J is TRBJ2-7 and V is TRBV6-5; 12 bases map to TRBD2. J gave up 2 bases and V 6 bases, and 5 bases lay outside the gene matches. The CDR3 length is 15 residues. CDR1 is MNHEY and CDR2 is SVGAGI in the germline V gene. The CDR3 DNA follows: TGTGCCAGCAGCCTGGGACTAGCGGGTACCTACGAGCAGTACTTC. Amino acid sequence: CASSLGLAGTYEQYF.

The chain has TRBV21-1 and TRBJ2-6; the table's D call of TRBD1 was not tested on the DNA. TRBV21-1 is described as a pseudogene. This CDR3 spans 13 amino acids. The CDR3 DNA reads as TGTGCCACCTTGACAGAACGTGCCAACGTCCTGACTTTC. Translating gives CATLTERANVLTF.